The 20 T cell receptor beta chains below all came from one sample that was sequenced in a study of blood T cell repertoires in COVID-19. TCRdb's table, derived via immunoSEQ multiplex PCR, lists solely in-frame clones and lacks some. The sample carries about 68,000 clones, 65% to 90% recorded once. Sequences were obtained from peripheral blood. The receptors originated from a man aged 80 or over with acute or convalescent COVID-19.

V and J are TRBV28 and TRBJ1-3; D remains ambiguous. CDR3 length: 14 residues. Trimming removed 6 bases from V and 4 bases from J, with 13 bases in between. Germline V gives CDR1 MDHEN, CDR2 SYDVKM. CDR3 protein: CASSLGLAGNTIYF. The CDR3 nucleotides are TGTGCCAGCAGCCTTGGGCTAGCGGGAAACACCATATATTTT.

The chain is built from TRBV3-1 (or the pseudogene TRBV3-2) and TRBJ1-2; 7 bases fit TRBD1. Trimming took 4 bases from V and 3 from J; bases not matched to a gene: 2. CDR3 length: 13 amino acids. Germline V gene lookup returns CDR1 LGHDT and CDR2 YNNKEL (reference sequence). CDR3 in amino acids: CASSLGTDYGYTF. CDR3 DNA: TGTGCCAGCAGCCTCGGGACAGACTATGGCTACACCTTC.

The V call is TRBV28, the J call TRBJ1-2; D not resolved. Trimming shortened V by 4 bases and J by 4 bases, and 10 bases separated the two germline ends. Germline assignment: CDR1 MDHEN and CDR2 SYDVKM. CDR3 size: 13 residues. In DNA, the CDR3 is TGTGCCAGCAGTTACAGAGACGTCTATGGCTACACCTTC. Its translation is CASSYRDVYGYTF.

In this sample, this clone turned up once. The rearrangement links TRBV5-1 to TRBJ1-1; a possible D gene is TRBD1 (6 bases). The CDR3 spans 14 residues. Germline V gene sequence: CDR1 SGHRS, CDR2 YFSETQ. V dropped 0 bases and J dropped 3 bases, with 9 bases sitting between them. The CDR3 sequence: CASSLAGQHTEAFF. The CDR3 DNA follows: TGCGCCAGCAGCTTGGCCGGACAGCACACTGAAGCTTTCTTT.

The sample holds one count of this clone. The chain recombines TRBV6-4 with TRBJ2-2, with D maybe TRBD2 (5 bases). Trimming took off 6 bases at V and 0 bases at J, with 14 bases between the two ends. The CDR3 extends over 16 amino acids. CDR1 is MRHNA and CDR2 is SNTAGT in the germline V gene. The CDR3 nucleotides are TGTGCCAGCAGCTCTGAGGGTGGGACGAACACCGGGGAGCTGTTTTTT. As protein: CASSSEGGTNTGELFF.

V usage is TRBV7-8 and J usage is TRBJ2-2, with D perhaps matching TRBD2 (7 bases). Germline V gene sequence: CDR1 SGHVS, CDR2 FQNEAQ. The germline V and J ends were trimmed by 0 bases and 5 bases, with 16 bases remaining between them. The CDR3 loop spans 17 amino acids. The CDR3 sequence: CASSLAGRRGGTGELFF. The CDR3 bases are TGTGCCAGCAGCTTAGCGGGTCGGAGGGGGGGGACCGGGGAGCTGTTTTTT.

V usage is TRBV7-2 and J usage is TRBJ2-3; 16 positions agree with TRBD2. The CDR3 spans 19 residues. V lost 2 bases, J lost 3 bases, and 8 bases stayed unmatched. Germline CDR1 SGHTA, CDR2 FQGNSA. For the CDR3, the DNA is TGTGCCAGCAGCTTACGGCCGGGACTAGCGGGAGGGCAAACAGATACGCAGTATTTT. It is translated as CASSLRPGLAGGQTDTQYF.

The V gene is TRBV9, the J gene TRBJ1-1; 7 nucleotides match TRBD1. In germline, CDR1 is SGDLS, CDR2 YYNGEE. With 1 base clipped from V and 3 bases from J, the junction kept 9 bases outside the gene matches. The CDR3 has 16 amino acids. The CDR3 bases are TGTGCCAGCAGCGTAAGGGCAGGGGGGCCTTACACTGAAGCTTTCTTT. Translating it yields CASSVRAGGPYTEAFF. The full variable domain, its missing parts supplied by reference TRBV9 and TRBJ1-1, is DSGVTQTPKHLITATGQRVTLRCSPRSGDLSVYWYQQSLDQGLQFLIQYYNGEERAKGNILERFSAQQFPDLHSELNLSSLELGDSALYFCASSVRAGGPYTEAFFGQGTRLTVV.

The chain combines TRBV18 with TRBJ2-3, with D hard to call. The CDR3 is 13 amino acids. In germline, CDR1 is KGHSH, CDR2 LQKENI. Trimming stripped 2 bases from V and 6 bases from J, with 9 bases between. CDR3 residues: CASSPVPQDTQYF. In DNA form, the CDR3 reads TGTGCCAGCTCACCAGTGCCCCAGGATACGCAGTATTTT. Combining the CDR3 with reference TRBV18 and TRBJ2-3 gives the whole variable domain NAGVMQNPRHLVRRRGQEARLRCSPMKGHSHVYWYRQLPEEGLKFMVYLQKENIIDESGMPKERFSAEFPKEGPSILRIQQVVRGDSAAYFCASSPVPQDTQYFGPGTRLTVL.

This clone was picked up one time. The chain links TRBV28 to TRBJ1-4; a weak D match, TRBD1 (5 bases). Germline V gene data show CDR1 as MDHEN and CDR2 as SYDVKM. Trimming took 6 bases from V and 10 from J, leaving 18 bases between them. The CDR3 extends over 14 amino acids. CDR3 residues: CASSPGATGGKLFF. The CDR3, as DNA: TGTGCCAGCAGCCCCGGCGCGACGGGGGGAAAACTGTTTTTT.

V and J are TRBV5-8 and TRBJ2-3, with 7 bases identical to TRBD1. V lost 0 bases, J lost 3 bases, and 10 bases stayed unmatched. Germline assignment: CDR1 SGHTS and CDR2 YDEGEE. This CDR3 has 17 residues. CDR3 DNA sequence: TGTGCCAGCAGCTTGGTCGGTGGAAGGGGGCTGACAGATACGCAGTATTTT. Translation: CASSLVGGRGLTDTQYF.

The chain combines TRBV4-3 with TRBJ1-1; D is uncertain. With 1 base removed from V and 2 bases from J, the gap between germline ends came to 8 bases. CDR3 length: 14 residues. The germline CDR1 and CDR2 sequences are LGHNA and YSLEER. The CDR3 DNA sequence: TGCGCCAGCAGCCAAGGCGCTAAAAACACTGAAGCTTTCTTT. Protein sequence: CASSQGAKNTEAFF.

This clone was observed a single time. The chain links TRBV3-1 (or the pseudogene TRBV3-2) to TRBJ2-1; D may be TRBD2 (5 bases). V lost 4 bases, J lost 9 bases, and 13 bases lay in between. The CDR3 length is 13 residues. Germline-derived CDR1 and CDR2 are LGHDT and YNNKEL (reference sequence). Written as DNA, the CDR3 is TGTGCCAGCAGCCCCCGTGTGGGGAGTGAGCAGTTCTTC. Translating it yields CASSPRVGSEQFF.

V is TRBV5-1 and J is TRBJ2-7; D is perhaps TRBD1 (5 bases). V lost 0 bases, J lost 0 bases, and 10 bases lay in between. The CDR3 runs to 15 residues. Germline values: CDR1 SGHRS, CDR2 YFSETQ. For the CDR3, the DNA is TGCGCCAGCAGCTTGGAGTTGGGGCTCTCCTACGAGCAGTACTTC. Translation: CASSLELGLSYEQYF.

This clone was detected only a few times. The chain combines TRBV30 with TRBJ1-1, with a tentative D call TRBD1 (5 bases). The CDR3 extends over 11 amino acids. The germline V gene has CDR1 GTSNPN and CDR2 SVGIG (reference sequence). Between the trimmed V and J ends, which lost 4 bases and 7 bases, there was a span of 10 bases. The CDR3 here is CAWTRQIEAFF. CDR3 bases: TGTGCCTGGACCCGACAGATTGAAGCTTTCTTT.

V and J are TRBV3-1 (or the pseudogene TRBV3-2) and TRBJ1-5; TRBD1 is a possible D gene (6 bases). V lost 3 bases, J lost 9 bases, and 15 bases lay in between. The CDR3 is 14 residues long. Germline V CDR1 and CDR2: LGHDT, YNNKEL (reference sequence). CDR3 nucleotides: TGTGCCAGCAGCCAGCGTCCAGGGGAAGCGCCCCAGCATTTT. It specifies CASSQRPGEAPQHF.

The chain carries TRBV15 and TRBJ2-2, with 8 bases that match TRBD1. Per germline, CDR1 LNHNV and CDR2 YYDKDF (reference sequence). The CDR3 consists of 15 residues. J was trimmed by 7 bases and V by 5 bases; bases with no gene match: 9. The CDR3 sequence is CATSETQGGGGELFF. The CDR3 coding sequence is TGTGCCACCAGCGAAACACAGGGGGGTGGCGGGGAGCTGTTTTTT.

The rearrangement joins TRBV28 to TRBJ2-1, with TRBD1 identical over 9 bases. The CDR3 extends over 15 amino acids. Germline V gene data show CDR1 as MDHEN and CDR2 as SYDVKM. Trimming at V came to 7 bases and at J to 7 bases, leaving 11 bases not matched to a gene. Here the CDR3 reads CASTGGTGLRNEQFF. The CDR3 nucleotides read TGTGCCAGCACCGGAGGGACAGGGTTGAGGAATGAGCAGTTCTTC.

This clone was seen only a few times. The chain uses TRBV7-2 and TRBJ1-5; D unclear. CDR1 and CDR2 from the germline V gene are SGHTA and FQGNSA. This CDR3 region has 13 residues. The germline V and J ends were trimmed by 4 bases and 7 bases, with 11 bases remaining between them. CDR3 sequence: CASSSSRGQPQHF. The CDR3 DNA sequence: TGTGCCAGCAGCTCTTCTAGAGGCCAGCCCCAGCATTTT.

The chain recombines TRBV14 with TRBJ2-5, with a possible D match to TRBD2 (5 bases). Germline V gives CDR1 SGHDN, CDR2 FVKESK. The CDR3 totals 12 residues. Trimming pared 8 bases from V and 4 bases from J, leaving 11 bases between. The CDR3 loop is CASAHGIETQYF. The CDR3, as DNA: TGTGCCAGCGCTCACGGGATAGAGACCCAGTACTTC.